This T cell receptor beta chain was captured by sequencing in a study of beta chain features in type 1 diabetes (dated by TCRdb to 2016 to 2019). About the study as a whole: No differences in mean age, gender distribution, total cell number or subset yield were found between patients and healthy donors. A total of 107,917,701 sorted cells were examined across all samples, and the number of cells per subset was strongly correlated with RNA yield. In the study, TCRB repertoires of sorted circulating CD4+ T cell subsets from recently diagnosed type 1 diabetes patients were compared with those of matched healthy donors. Naive and central memory subsets were obtained from all 30 or so donors, but regulatory and stem cell-like memory subsets were isolated from only 8 patients and roughly 8 healthy donors. Points the paper makes about the study in general: Patients with type 1 diabetes made fewer insertions and deleted more nucleotides at VDJ recombination sites, implying thymic rearrangement abnormalities. PCR might favor shorter templates, but patient and control samples were amplified and corrected together, so any skew would affect both groups equally. Because cDNA rather than genomic DNA was sequenced, highly expressing activated cells could have been over-represented, although no difference in activation and CD3 levels was found between groups. A moderate but significant shortening of TCRB CDR3 length was observed in type 1 diabetes patients in all four CD4+ subsets. Only small numbers of individuals were included in the HLA sub-analyses, which left unresolved whether HLA type had any influence on TCRB rearrangement. The naive, central memory and regulatory TCRB repertoires appeared to resemble one another more closely among patients than among healthy donors.

The entire amount of isolated RNA was reverse transcribed using the High Capacity cDNA Reverse Transcription Kit, so the sequenced TCRB transcripts were expressed ones. Deep immunoSEQ sequencing was applied to naive, central memory and regulatory T cell samples, giving an average of roughly 3.5 million total reads per sample. Sorted cells were lysed in RLT buffer and RNA was extracted with DNase-treated RNeasy Micro or Mini kits, depending on cell number. Each cell subset was processed on its own to prevent cross-contamination, while patient and healthy donor samples were processed together. The immunoSEQ multiplex PCR was used to amplify TCRB sequences from cDNA, yielding 87-bp fragments that span the CDR3 region. Sequencing of the amplicons was performed on the Illumina HiSeq platform. The authors' analysis ran thus. Synthetic template baselines were used to correct PCR bias computationally, reads within Hamming distance 2 were collapsed together, and singletons that could not be merged were discarded. By aligning reads against IMGT, V, D and J genes, CDR3 length, and insertions or deletions at six rearrangement sites were assigned. Within each subset, clonotype counts were normalized to the number of sorted cells before true diversity and Gini coefficients were calculated with the tcR R package. The overlap coefficient, calculated on TCRB nucleotide sequences, was used to measure repertoire sharing. Out-of-frame TCRB sequences from naive cells were analyzed as a proxy for the pre-selection repertoire. This immuneACCESS table, as held by TCRdb, lists in-frame sequences with V and J called but not all clones. Of the missing ones, under half trace to an unresolved V gene in checked studies; the others have no known cause. V, J and clone size are those of that table, while D and trimming were read from the DNA. Counted in this sample were around 500,000 clones; approximately 10% of them appeared once. Clones ranked in the top ten supply over 0.035% of the sample.

The germline V gene encodes CDR1 SGHNT and CDR2 YYREEE (reference sequence). V and J lose 0 bases and 2 bases, and a span of 9 bases separates them. Including the terminal cysteine and phenylalanine, the CDR3 comprises 15 residues. The sequence is cut down to CDR3 DNA, 45 bases in frame from base 1. Each donor gave one peripheral blood draw, approximately 0.11 L on average, collected into heparinised tubes. A BD FACSAria II was used to sort naive, central memory, regulatory and stem cell-like memory CD4+ T cells with a panel that included CD45RO, CCR7, CD25, CD127, CD95 and CD27. A purity above 98% was achieved for all sorted populations. PBMCs were isolated immediately by Lymphoprep density gradient centrifugation and stained directly without culture. To minimize batch effects, samples were stained and sorted in pairs, one healthy donor with one patient per experiment. This clone was detected a few times. Its antigen is unknown. Base qualities are not at hand, and no much larger clone is one base apart.

Material: naive CD4+ T cells from blood. The sample's cell subset or site label, decoded: true naive CD4+ T cells. The chain is encoded by TRBV5-4 joined to TRBJ2-1, with an unclear D gene assignment. The receptor's source is a young woman in good health. The CDR3 loop reads CASSLGSGPYNEQFF. The bases read TGTGCCAGCAGCTTGGGTTCCGGGCCCTACAATGAGCAGTTCTTC.